The 21 T cell receptor beta chains below come from one sample, sequenced in a study of naive and memory T cell subsets. These receptors have no known antigen. Two oligonucleotides, mixed equimolar, formed the beta constant-region primer covering TRBC1 and TRBC2. The ligated cDNA underwent four PCR rounds using SP2 and nested alpha and beta constant-region primers. MiXCR was run by TCRdb on the UMI-ligation and nested PCR reads, yielding one entry per CDR3 protein. This table holds 140,000 to 150,000 distinct CDR3 sequences, roughly 22% found once. Study-level points and caveats: Naive repertoires, especially CD8, held a few larger clonotypes, possibly memory cells re-expressing CD45RA.

The specimen was naive CD4+ T cells from blood. These receptor sequences come from a human donor in good health.

This chain connects TRBV27 to TRBJ2-7; TRBD2 matches at 9 bases. Germline CDR1 and CDR2: MNHEY and SMNVEV (reference sequence). This CDR3 is 16 amino acids long. Unmatched junction bases numbered 12, after V lost 6 bases and J lost 3 bases. As DNA, the CDR3 is TGTGCCAGCAGCTCAAGGTTAGCGGGAGCCCGCTACGAGCAGTACTTC. Translation gives CASSSRLAGARYEQYF.

The chain employs TRBV2 and TRBJ2-1; D remains ambiguous. The V gene lost 5 bases and the J gene lost 0 bases, with 8 bases spanning the gap. The CDR3 length is 14 residues. Germline values: CDR1 SNHLY, CDR2 FYNNEI. CDR3 DNA sequence: TGTGCCAGCAGTACAGAGATCTCCTACAATGAGCAGTTCTTC. Translated: CASSTEISYNEQFF. The full variable domain, rest sourced from reference TRBV2 and TRBJ2-1, is EPEVTQTPSHQVTQMGQEVILRCVPISNHLYFYWYRQILGQKVEFLVSFYNNEISEKSEIFDDQFSVERPDGSNFTLKIRSTKLEDSAMYFCASSTEISYNEQFFGPGTRLTVL.

The chain carries TRBV9 and TRBJ2-3; the D gene is possibly TRBD1 (5 bases). Deletions cut 0 bases from V and 6 bases from J, with 11 bases between. The CDR3 covers 14 residues. Germline V gene sequence: CDR1 SGDLS, CDR2 YYNGEE. This chain's CDR3 is CASSVEPGIDTQYF. The CDR3 nucleotides are TGTGCCAGCAGCGTAGAGCCAGGGATCGATACGCAGTATTTT.

The chain recombines TRBV28 with TRBJ2-7, with 7 positions matching TRBD1. CDR3 size: 16 residues. CDR1 and CDR2 from the germline V gene are MDHEN and SYDVKM. J gave up 4 bases and V 6 bases, and 15 bases lay outside the gene matches. The CDR3 DNA sequence: TGTGCCAGCAGCCCCCCCTCGACAGGGCGCTGGTACGAGCAGTACTTC. This translates into CASSPPSTGRWYEQYF.

The chain employs TRBV5-4 and TRBJ2-7; TRBD2 might be the D (5 bases). CDR1 is SGHNT, CDR2 YYREEE, per germline (reference sequence). V shed 0 bases and J shed 4 bases, with 11 bases lying between them. The CDR3 extends over 14 amino acids. In DNA, the CDR3 is TGTGCCAGCAGCTTGGCCCTAGCACCTTACGAGCAGTACTTC. Translation: CASSLALAPYEQYF.

This rearrangement joins TRBV30 to TRBJ2-3; the D gene could be TRBD1 or TRBD2 (5 bases each). The CDR3 contains 15 residues. Germline V lookup: CDR1 GTSNPN, CDR2 SVGIG (reference sequence). V was pared by 3 bases and J by 1 base, with 14 bases between. CDR3 DNA sequence: TGTGCCTGGAGCATCGGGGCGGGCCGCACAGATACGCAGTATTTT. It yields the protein CAWSIGAGRTDTQYF.

This clonotype was observed many times. The rearrangement uses TRBV4-3 and TRBJ2-1; TRBD1 aligns across 11 bases. Losses at the gene ends were 0 bases for V and 15 bases for J; bases not matched to a gene: 16. The germline gives CDR1 LGHNA, CDR2 YSLEER. CDR3 size: 17 residues. The CDR3 spells CASSQEITLGGQGAVFF. The CDR3 DNA sequence: TGCGCCAGCAGCCAAGAGATAACTTTGGGAGGACAGGGGGCTGTGTTCTTC.

A few counts support this clonotype. This CDR3 reads CASSSLTSGKTGANVLTF. The CDR3 DNA is TGCGCCAGCAGCTCCTTGACTAGCGGGAAGACGGGGGCCAACGTCCTGACTTTC. The rearrangement joins TRBV5-1 to TRBJ2-6; TRBD2 aligns across 11 bases. The CDR3 totals 18 residues. V lost 3 bases to trimming and J lost 4 bases; unmatched junction nucleotides: 9. CDR1 is SGHRS and CDR2 is YFSETQ in the germline V gene.

V is TRBV6-2 or TRBV6-3 and J is TRBJ2-7; no firm D call. With 0 bases removed from V and 5 bases from J, the gap between germline ends came to 20 bases. The CDR3 sequence is 17 residues long. Germline CDR1 is MNHEY and CDR2 is SVGEGT. The CDR3 DNA reads TGTGCCAGCAGTTACTCGCTTAAAAGGCACAAAAAGGACGAGCAGTACTTC. Its translation: CASSYSLKRHKKDEQYF.

The V call is TRBV27, the J call TRBJ2-1, with TRBD2 matching 9 bases. J gave up 5 bases and V 3 bases, and 8 bases lay outside the gene matches. The length of the CDR3 is 16 residues. Germline V CDR1 and CDR2: MNHEY, SMNVEV (reference sequence). The CDR3 DNA follows: TGTGCCAGCAGTTTTGTAGGCGGGAGGGCCCACAATGAGCAGTTCTTC. It encodes CASSFVGGRAHNEQFF.

On this clonotype itself: A much larger clone differs by one base, so this may be a read error. V usage is TRBV7-2 and J usage is TRBJ2-3; no clear D. This CDR3 spans 16 amino acids. In germline, CDR1 is SGHTA, CDR2 FQGNSA. V shed 1 base and J shed 7 bases, with 18 bases lying between them. In DNA form, the CDR3 reads TGTGCCAGCAGCTTAGGGGTTACTGGCCCGACGAATACGCAGTATTTT. This translates into CASSLGVTGPTNTQYF.

Only a few counts were recorded for this clonotype. J is TRBJ2-7 and V is TRBV28, with 7 bases matching TRBD1. Germline lookup yields CDR1 MDHEN and CDR2 SYDVKM. There are 13 residues in the CDR3. V dropped 3 bases and J dropped 6; count of bases not matched to a gene: 5. CDR3 residues: CASSFEQGREQYF. CDR3 in DNA: TGTGCCAGCAGTTTCGAACAGGGGCGCGAGCAGTACTTC.

The chain combines TRBV25-1 with TRBJ2-2; D is ambiguous. Trimming shortened V by 7 bases and J by 3 bases, and 6 bases separated the two germline ends. The CDR3 is made up of 12 amino acids. Germline CDR1 and CDR2: MGHDK and SYGVNS. This chain's CDR3 is CASKGYTGELFF. For the CDR3, the DNA is TGTGCCAGCAAAGGCTACACCGGGGAGCTGTTTTTT.

This clonotype was seen repeatedly, ten times or more. Relative to the germline gene, one junction end is altered; a read error may explain this. The gene calls are TRBV20-1 and TRBJ2-1; no clear D gene. CDR1 and CDR2 (germline): DFQATT, SNEGSKA (reference sequence). The CDR3 extends over 18 amino acids. CDR3 amino acids: CSARDRSLVGGLKDEQFF. CDR3 in DNA: TGCAGTGCCAGAGACCGTAGCCTTGTAGGTGGTCTGAAGGATGAGCAGTTCTTC.

The rearrangement joins TRBV24-1 to TRBJ2-3; D is undetermined. The V end was cut by 3 bases, the J end by 4 bases, with 13 bases between. Per germline, CDR1 KGHDR and CDR2 SFDVKD. The CDR3 is 15 amino acids. DNA of the CDR3: TGTGCCACCAGTGATCCCACGGGCGGCGCAGATACGCAGTATTTT. Translation gives CATSDPTGGADTQYF.

The chain combines TRBV6-6 with TRBJ2-1; 9 bases are a match to TRBD2. The germline CDR1 and CDR2 sequences are MNHNY and SVGAGI (reference sequence). The CDR3 is 16 amino acids. V shed 7 bases, J shed 4 bases, and the junction held 11 bases outside the gene matches. CDR3 sequence reads: CASTPRISGSYNEQFF. In nucleotides, the CDR3 is TGTGCCAGCACTCCCAGAATTAGCGGGAGTTACAATGAGCAGTTCTTC.

This chain uses TRBV4-1 with TRBJ1-2; no reliable D call. Deletions cut 6 bases from V and 0 bases from J, with 14 bases between. The germline V gene has CDR1 MGHRA and CDR2 YSYEKL. This CDR3 has 15 amino acids. The CDR3 protein is CASRGGGQANYGYTF. The CDR3 DNA is TGCGCCAGCAGAGGCGGCGGGCAAGCTAACTATGGCTACACCTTC.

The rearrangement joins TRBV11-2 to TRBJ2-7; D assignment may be TRBD1 or TRBD2 (5 bases each). Germline lookup yields CDR1 SGHAT and CDR2 FQNNGV. The CDR3 runs to 12 residues. The V end was cut by 5 bases, the J end by 6 bases, with 11 bases between. CDR3 DNA sequence: TGTGCCAGCAGCCCCGGGACGGGCGAGCAGTACTTC. As protein: CASSPGTGEQYF. Full variable domain (remainder filled in from reference TRBV11-2 and TRBJ2-7): EAGVAQSPRYKIIEKRQSVAFWCNPISGHATLYWYQQILGQGPKLLIQFQNNGVVDDSQLPKDRFSAERLKGVDSTLKIQPAKLEDSAVYLCASSPGTGEQYFGPGTRLTVT.

V usage is TRBV14 and J usage is TRBJ2-6; D assignment may be TRBD1 or TRBD2 (5 bases each). Germline CDR1 reads SGHDN; CDR2 reads FVKESK. This CDR3 comprises 16 residues. V was trimmed by 1 base and J by 2 bases, leaving 9 bases between them. The CDR3 DNA sequence: TGTGCCAGCAGCCAAGTCATGGGACCTGGGGCCAACGTCCTGACTTTC. Translated: CASSQVMGPGANVLTF.

This clonotype has only a few counts. The V gene is TRBV11-2, the J gene TRBJ2-1; tentatively, D is TRBD1 (5 bases). The germline gives CDR1 SGHAT, CDR2 FQNNGV. Trimming shortened V by 5 bases and J by 6 bases, and 5 bases separated the two germline ends. The CDR3 sequence is 11 residues long. The chain's CDR3 is CASSTGNEQFF. The CDR3, as DNA: TGTGCCAGCAGCACAGGCAATGAGCAGTTCTTC.

The chain carries TRBV9 and TRBJ1-2, with D uncertain. V shed 0 bases and J shed 5 bases, with 14 bases lying between them. The CDR3 sequence is 15 residues long. Germline-derived CDR1 and CDR2 are SGDLS and YYNGEE. The CDR3 region has the DNA TGTGCCAGCAGCGTAGGGGTCGAAGCGCCTTATGGCTACACCTTC. Protein product: CASSVGVEAPYGYTF.